Below are 20 T cell receptor beta chains sequenced from a single sample in a study of siplizumab effects on memory and regulatory T cells. TCRdb keeps only in-frame clones here, not all; method: immunoSEQ multiplex PCR. Of 90,000 to 150,000 clones in the sample, around 93% were seen once. The source material was non-Treg CD4+ T cells sorted from blood. The receptors were gathered from a human donor in good health.

V gene TRBV4-2 combines with J gene TRBJ2-7, with D tentatively TRBD1 (6 bases). Germline V gene data show CDR1 as LGHNA and CDR2 as YNFKEQ. The V and J ends lost 1 base and 2 bases respectively, with 15 bases between them. CDR3 length: 16 residues. CDR3 sequence reads: CASSQAPARGPYEQYF. The CDR3 DNA follows: TGTGCCAGCAGCCAAGCCCCTGCCAGGGGACCCTACGAGCAGTACTTC.

The rearrangement uses TRBV29-1 and TRBJ1-3, with D perhaps matching TRBD1 (5 bases). The CDR3 sequence is 13 residues long. The V gene lost 6 bases and the J gene lost 3 bases, with 12 bases spanning the gap. The germline gives CDR1 SQVTM, CDR2 ANQGSEA. The CDR3 sequence: CSVSRDLGNTIYF. CDR3 nucleotide sequence: TGCAGCGTGTCCAGGGATCTTGGAAACACCATATATTTT.

V is TRBV6-1 and J is TRBJ1-5; D is unresolved. This CDR3 contains 13 residues. CDR1 and CDR2 (germline): MNHNS, SASEGT. Trimming stripped 3 bases from V and 4 bases from J, with 7 bases between. The CDR3 sequence is CASSDGRNQPQHF. The CDR3 DNA sequence: TGTGCCAGCAGTGATGGGCGAAATCAGCCCCAGCATTTT.

The chain is built from TRBV6-1 and TRBJ2-4; 9 nucleotides align to TRBD1. Germline V gives CDR1 MNHNS, CDR2 SASEGT. With 3 bases clipped from V and 8 bases from J, the junction kept 5 bases outside the gene matches. The CDR3 extends over 14 amino acids. The CDR3, as DNA: TGTGCCAGCAGTGAGTGGGACAGGGCCGACATTCAGTACTTC. Translating gives CASSEWDRADIQYF.

The chain is built from TRBV19 and TRBJ1-2; 7 bases agree with TRBD1. V lost 3 bases to trimming and J lost 8 bases; unmatched junction nucleotides: 6. The CDR3 runs to 13 residues. Germline V lookup: CDR1 LNHDA, CDR2 SQIVND (reference sequence). Here the CDR3 reads CASSIGQVYGYTF. As DNA, the CDR3 is TGTGCCAGTAGTATCGGACAGGTCTACGGCTACACCTTC. The entire variable domain, with the rest obtained from reference TRBV19 and TRBJ1-2, is as follows: DGGITQSPKYLFRKEGQNVTLSCEQNLNHDAMYWYRQDPGQGLRLIYYSQIVNDFQKGDIAEGYSVSREKKESFPLTVTSAQKNPTAFYLCASSIGQVYGYTFGSGTRLTVV.

The chain links TRBV7-2 to TRBJ2-5; 13 bases are a match to TRBD2. There are 18 residues in the CDR3. The V gene's germline CDR1 is SGHTA and CDR2 FQGNSA. V lost 1 base to trimming and J lost 1 base; unmatched junction nucleotides: 6. The CDR3: CASSLVLAGGPVQETQYF. Written as DNA, the CDR3 is TGTGCCAGCAGCTTAGTACTAGCGGGGGGGCCGGTCCAAGAGACCCAGTACTTC.

The chain uses TRBV27 and TRBJ2-7; tentative D call: TRBD1 (5 bases). The V gene's germline CDR1 is MNHEY and CDR2 SMNVEV (reference sequence). CDR3 length: 14 residues. V gave up 5 bases and J gave up 3 bases, with 14 bases separating them. This CDR3 reads CASSSQGPYYEQYF. The DNA for the CDR3 is TGTGCCAGCAGTAGTCAGGGCCCCTACTACGAGCAGTACTTC.

This rearrangement joins TRBV10-2 to TRBJ2-3, with D possibly matching TRBD2 (7 bases). CDR1 and CDR2 from the germline V gene are WSHSY and SAAADI. CDR3 length: 16 residues. Between the trimmed V and J ends, which lost 4 bases and 4 bases, there was a span of 18 bases. CDR3 DNA sequence: TGCGCCAGCAGTGTGGGGGGGGGCCTTGCCGCAGATACGCAGTATTTT. Amino acid sequence: CASSVGGGLAADTQYF.

The chain recombines TRBV11-3 with TRBJ2-2, with a tentative D call TRBD1 (6 bases). Germline V gene sequence: CDR1 SGHNT, CDR2 YENEEA. V lost 0 bases to trimming and J lost 7 bases, with 12 bases between them. CDR3 length equals 15 residues. For the CDR3, the DNA is TGTGCCAGCAGCTTAGACCCTAGGGGGAACGGGGAGCTGTTTTTT. Its translation: CASSLDPRGNGELFF. The whole variable domain, remainder taken from reference TRBV11-3 and TRBJ2-2, is EAGVVQSPRYKIIEKKQPVAFWCNPISGHNTLYWYLQNLGQGPELLIRYENEEAVDDSQLPKDRFSAERLKGVDSTLKIQPAELGDSAVYLCASSLDPRGNGELFFGEGSRLTVL.

V gene TRBV2 combines with J gene TRBJ2-2; TRBD2 matches 11 bases. With V trimmed by 4 bases and J by 5 bases, 3 bases remained unmatched. This CDR3 spans 15 amino acids. Germline CDR1 reads SNHLY; CDR2 reads FYNNEI. CDR3 sequence (DNA): TGTGCCAGCAGTGGAACTAGCGGGGGTACCGGGGAGCTGTTTTTT. Its translation: CASSGTSGGTGELFF.

The chain combines TRBV6-6 with TRBJ1-1; D is unclear. V lost 6 bases and J lost 1, with 12 bases in between. Per the germline V gene, CDR1 is MNHNY and CDR2 is SVGAGI (reference sequence). The CDR3 is 14 amino acids. CDR3 nucleotides: TGTGCCAGCAGAACACCTAACCCGAACACTGAAGCTTTCTTT. It specifies CASRTPNPNTEAFF.

The rearrangement joins TRBV2 to TRBJ1-1, with D possibly TRBD1 on 6 matching bases. The CDR3 totals 13 residues. The germline gives CDR1 SNHLY, CDR2 FYNNEI. Trimming removed 10 bases at V and 4 bases at J, with 16 bases between. CDR3 DNA: TGTGCCACGGACCCTCAGGGGTTCACTGAAGCTTTCTTT. Translated, it gives CATDPQGFTEAFF.

The chain joins TRBV19 to TRBJ2-7; TRBD2 is a possible D gene (6 bases). V was trimmed by 1 base and J by 6 bases, leaving 13 bases between them. This CDR3 region has 14 residues. Germline CDR1 and CDR2: LNHDA and SQIVND (reference sequence). The CDR3 region is CASSIGAGLVEQYF. DNA of the CDR3: TGTGCCAGTAGTATAGGAGCGGGTTTAGTCGAGCAGTACTTC.

CDR3: CASSLKLAGGPVDTQYF. DNA of the CDR3: TGTGCCAGCAGCCTGAAACTAGCGGGGGGGCCGGTGGATACGCAGTATTTT. The V gene is TRBV5-4, the J gene TRBJ2-3; 13 bases match TRBD2. The ends lost 4 bases at V and 6 bases at J; junction bases unmatched: 11. The CDR3 is 17 residues long. CDR1 and CDR2 from the germline V gene are SGHNT and YYREEE (reference sequence).

The chain recombines TRBV18 with TRBJ2-4; 13 positions agree with TRBD2. V lost 3 bases and J lost 7; bases outside the gene matches: 3. CDR1 is KGHSH and CDR2 is LQKENI in the germline V gene. The CDR3 consists of 15 residues. The CDR3 reads CASSPGTSGENIQYF. In DNA form, the CDR3 reads TGTGCCAGCTCACCCGGGACTAGCGGGGAGAACATTCAGTACTTC.

The chain is built from TRBV10-2 and TRBJ2-1; D gene uncertain. Germline V gives CDR1 WSHSY, CDR2 SAAADI. V was clipped by 4 bases and J by 6 bases, with 1 base between them. This CDR3 spans 10 amino acids. The CDR3 sequence is CASSANEQFF. Written as DNA, the CDR3 is TGCGCCAGCAGTGCCAATGAGCAGTTCTTC.

The genes are TRBV5-4 and TRBJ2-5, with D hard to call. The length of the CDR3 is 15 residues. From germline, CDR1 is SGHNT and CDR2 YYREEE (reference sequence). V gave up 3 bases and J gave up 8 bases, with 20 bases separating them. CDR3 residues: CASSSPSSGKSTQYF. CDR3 coding DNA: TGTGCCAGCAGCTCCCCAAGCTCCGGAAAAAGCACCCAGTACTTC.

The chain couples TRBV7-3 to TRBJ2-2, with D unresolved. This CDR3 spans 14 amino acids. Germline assignment: CDR1 SGHTA and CDR2 FQGTGA. V lost 5 bases, J lost 6 bases, and 13 bases lay in between. The CDR3 region has the DNA TGTGCCAGCAGCCCGGTTAGGGCAGCCGGGGAGCTGTTTTTT. Residues: CASSPVRAAGELFF. The variable domain in full, completed from reference TRBV7-3 and TRBJ2-2, reads GAGVSQTPSNKVTEKGKYVELRCDPISGHTALYWYRQSLGQGPEFLIYFQGTGAADDSGLPNDRFFAVRPEGSVSTLKIQRTERGDSAVYLCASSPVRAAGELFFGEGSRLTVL.

V usage is TRBV4-2 and J usage is TRBJ1-4; D is possibly TRBD1 (6 bases). Germline V gives CDR1 LGHNA, CDR2 YNFKEQ. The CDR3 is 19 residues long. The V end was cut by 3 bases, the J end by 2 bases, with 22 bases between. As DNA, the CDR3 is TGTGCCAGCAGCCAGACCTCTGGAGGGGGAGCGGGGACTAATGAAAAACTGTTTTTT. Amino acids: CASSQTSGGGAGTNEKLFF.

This clone was counted between two and nine times. This chain joins TRBV4-2 and TRBJ1-2; the D gene is possibly TRBD1 (5 bases). CDR1 is LGHNA and CDR2 is YNFKEQ in the germline V gene. V dropped 0 bases and J dropped 8 bases, with 10 bases sitting between them. The CDR3 contains 13 residues. The CDR3 region is CASSQDRDWGYTF. CDR3 DNA sequence: TGTGCCAGCAGCCAAGACCGGGACTGGGGCTACACCTTC.